Presented here are 3 T cell receptor beta chains from one specimen sequenced in a study of blood T cell repertoires in COVID-19 (dated by TCRdb to the early 2020s). The method behind the library was the immunoSEQ multiplex PCR assay. TCRdb retrieved this table from immuneACCESS and kept in-frame rearrangements only. Not all clones are present; in checked studies, unresolved V genes account for under half, and no reason is known for the remainder. Across this sample there are 250,000 to 300,000 clones, with roughly nine tenths seen only once. The top ten constitute more than 1.5% of the sample. What was sequenced was PBMCs or T cells enriched from blood (not recorded which). These receptors were collected from a woman aged 55-69 years who had recovered from COVID-19.

V is TRBV6-5 and J is TRBJ1-5; D ambiguous. CDR1 and CDR2 (germline): MNHEY, SVGAGI. V lost 0 bases to trimming and J lost 4 bases, with 4 bases between them. The CDR3 consists of 13 residues. The CDR3: CASSYSVNQPQHF. In nucleotides, the CDR3 is TGTGCCAGCAGTTACTCTGTAAATCAGCCCCAGCATTTT.

J is TRBJ1-2 and V is TRBV5-1; D not certain. CDR3 length: 13 amino acids. V was shortened by 2 bases and J by 2 bases, with 7 bases between the two germline ends. CDR1 and CDR2 from the germline V gene are SGHRS and YFSETQ. CDR3 region: CASSLNRNYGYTF. CDR3 sequence (DNA): TGCGCCAGCAGCTTAAATAGAAACTATGGCTACACCTTC.

This clone was recorded only once. J is TRBJ1-3 and V is TRBV19; TRBD1 might be the D (5 bases). The germline V and J ends were trimmed by 6 bases and 0 bases, with 15 bases remaining between them. The CDR3 has 16 amino acids. CDR1 and CDR2 from the germline V gene are LNHDA and SQIVND (reference sequence). The chain's CDR3 is CASSREGSFSGNTIYF. For the CDR3, the DNA is TGTGCCAGTAGCAGGGAAGGAAGCTTCTCTGGAAACACCATATATTTT.